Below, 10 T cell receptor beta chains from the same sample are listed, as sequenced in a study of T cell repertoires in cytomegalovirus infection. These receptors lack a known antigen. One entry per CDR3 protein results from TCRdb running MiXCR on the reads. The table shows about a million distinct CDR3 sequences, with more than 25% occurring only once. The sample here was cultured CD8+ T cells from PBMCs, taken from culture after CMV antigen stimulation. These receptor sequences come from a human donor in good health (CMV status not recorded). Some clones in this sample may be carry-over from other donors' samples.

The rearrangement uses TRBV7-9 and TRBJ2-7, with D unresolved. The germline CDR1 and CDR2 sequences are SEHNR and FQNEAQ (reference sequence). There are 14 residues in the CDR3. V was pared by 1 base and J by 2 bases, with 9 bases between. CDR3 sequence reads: CASSLVSTAYEQYF. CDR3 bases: TGTGCCAGCAGCTTAGTATCCACAGCCTACGAGCAGTACTTC.

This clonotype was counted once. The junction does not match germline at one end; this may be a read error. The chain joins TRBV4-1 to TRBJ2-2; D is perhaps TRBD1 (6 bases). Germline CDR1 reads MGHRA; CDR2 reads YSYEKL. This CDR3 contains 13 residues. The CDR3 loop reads CASGQSNTGELFF. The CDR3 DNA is TGTGCCAGCGGACAGTCGAACACCGGGGAGCTGTTTTTT.

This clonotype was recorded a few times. CDR3 DNA: TGTGCCAGCAGTCCCTCAACGGAAAAACTGTTTTTT. Residues: CASSPSTEKLFF. This chain uses TRBV27 with TRBJ1-4; no reliable D call. This CDR3 contains 12 residues. V lost 5 bases and J 8 bases, leaving 9 bases between the germline ends. The V gene's germline CDR1 is MNHEY and CDR2 SMNVEV (reference sequence). The whole variable domain, remainder taken from reference TRBV27 and TRBJ1-4, is EAQVTQNPRYLITVTGKKLTVTCSQNMNHEYMSWYRQDPGLGLRQIYYSMNVEVTDKGDVPEGYKVSRKEKRNFPLILESPSPNQTSLYFCASSPSTEKLFFGSGTQLSVL.

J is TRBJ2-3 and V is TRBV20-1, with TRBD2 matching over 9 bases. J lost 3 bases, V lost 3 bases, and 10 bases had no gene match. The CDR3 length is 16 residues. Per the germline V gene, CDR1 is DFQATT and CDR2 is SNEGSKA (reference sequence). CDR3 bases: TGCAGTGCTAGGTTTCCCGGGACTAGCATAACAGATACGCAGTATTTT. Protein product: CSARFPGTSITDTQYF.

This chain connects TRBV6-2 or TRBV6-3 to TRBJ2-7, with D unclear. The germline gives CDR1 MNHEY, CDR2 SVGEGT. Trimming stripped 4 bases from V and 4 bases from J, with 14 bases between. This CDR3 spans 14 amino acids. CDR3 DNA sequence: TGTGCCAGCAGTTCCGACCTCGAGCCTTACGAGCAGTACGTC. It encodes CASSSDLEPYEQYV.

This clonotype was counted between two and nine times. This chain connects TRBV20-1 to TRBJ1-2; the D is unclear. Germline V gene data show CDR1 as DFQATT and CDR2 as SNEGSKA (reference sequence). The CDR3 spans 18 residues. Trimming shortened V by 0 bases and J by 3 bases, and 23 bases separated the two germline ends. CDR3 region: CSARDPSAVAEFHYGYTF. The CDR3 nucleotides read TGCAGTGCTAGAGATCCTTCCGCCGTAGCGGAATTTCACTATGGCTACACCTTC.

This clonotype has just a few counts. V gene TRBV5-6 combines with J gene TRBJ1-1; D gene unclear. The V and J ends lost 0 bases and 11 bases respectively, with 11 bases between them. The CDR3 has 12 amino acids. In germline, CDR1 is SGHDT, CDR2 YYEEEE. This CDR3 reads CASSLARRPAFF. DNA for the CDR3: TGTGCCAGCAGCTTGGCCAGGAGGCCCGCTTTCTTT.

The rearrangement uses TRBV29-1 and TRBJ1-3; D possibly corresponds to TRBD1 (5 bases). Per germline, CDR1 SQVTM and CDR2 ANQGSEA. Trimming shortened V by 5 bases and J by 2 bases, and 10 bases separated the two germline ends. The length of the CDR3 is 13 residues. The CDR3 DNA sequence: TGCAGCGTTCAGGGTCAAACTGGAAACACCATATATTTT. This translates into CSVQGQTGNTIYF.

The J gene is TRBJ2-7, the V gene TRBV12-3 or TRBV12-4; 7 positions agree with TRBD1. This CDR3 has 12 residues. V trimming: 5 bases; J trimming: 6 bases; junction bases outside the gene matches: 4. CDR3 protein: CASSTGVGEQYF. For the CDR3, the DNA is TGTGCCAGCAGTACAGGGGTAGGCGAGCAGTACTTC.

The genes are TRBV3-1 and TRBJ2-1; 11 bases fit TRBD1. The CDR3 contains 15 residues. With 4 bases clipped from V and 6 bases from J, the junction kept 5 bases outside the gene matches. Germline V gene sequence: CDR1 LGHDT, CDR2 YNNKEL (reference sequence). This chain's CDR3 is CASSLPDRGLNEQFF. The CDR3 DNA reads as TGTGCCAGCAGCCTCCCGGACAGGGGGCTCAATGAGCAGTTCTTC.